This is a list of T cell receptor beta chains from one sample in a study of PD-1 blockade in classical Hodgkin lymphoma. Sequenced by immunoSEQ multiplex PCR; TCRdb stores in-frame clones only, minus some. The sample records almost 8,500 clones, roughly 80% being singletons. Material: CD8+ T cells from blood, obtained before the fourth cycle of nivolumab. Every receptor here comes from a human donor with classical Hodgkin lymphoma. CDR3s include the opening cysteine and the closing phenylalanine or tryptophan. D genes are given only for firm matches. The size entry is marked missing in some rows and otherwise reads once, few, many or a size class.

clone size	D gene	V gene	J gene	CDR3 protein	CDR3 DNA
NA	NA	TRBV10-1	TRBJ1-1	CASSESTDTEAFF	TGCGCCAGCAGTGAGTCGACCGACACTGAAGCTTTCTTT
NA	NA	TRBV5-4	TRBJ2-7	CASSLNLVGFYEQYF	TGTGCCAGCAGCTTGAACCTAGTTGGATTCTACGAGCAGTACTTC
NA	NA	TRBV15	TRBJ1-5	CATSGLLDQPQHF	TGTGCCACCTCGGGGTTGTTAGATCAGCCCCAGCATTTT
NA	NA	TRBV4-1	TRBJ2-5	CASSQTDAEETQYF	TGCGCCAGCAGCCAAACAGACGCCGAAGAGACCCAGTACTTC
NA	NA	TRBV5-1	TRBJ2-4	CASSLQRGLAKNIQYF	TGCGCCAGCAGCTTACAAAGGGGTCTAGCCAAAAACATTCAGTACTTC
once	NA	TRBV19	TRBJ1-5	CASSMMDRDNQPQHF	TGTGCCAGTAGTATGATGGACAGAGACAATCAGCCCCAGCATTTT
NA	TRBD1	TRBV9	TRBJ2-4	CASSPRDREVLVAKNIQYF	TGTGCCAGCAGCCCCCGGGACAGGGAGGTTCTTGTTGCCAAAAACATTCAGTACTTC
NA	NA	TRBV11-2	TRBJ1-1	CASSLSGYTEAFF	TGTGCCAGCAGCTTAAGTGGCTACACTGAAGCTTTCTTT
NA	NA	TRBV29-1	TRBJ1-1	CSVELGGHGTEAFF	TGCAGCGTTGAATTAGGCGGGCACGGGACTGAAGCTTTCTTT
NA	NA	TRBV7-2	TRBJ1-6	CASRPGSESFYNSPLHF	TGTGCCAGCAGACCCGGTAGTGAATCCTTCTATAATTCACCCCTCCACTTT
few	TRBD1	TRBV19	TRBJ2-7	CASSSRRTGMYEQYF	TGTGCCAGTAGTTCCCGTCGGACAGGAATGTACGAGCAGTACTTC
NA	TRBD1	TRBV27	TRBJ1-5	CASSLGAGGDYQPQHF	TGTGCCAGCAGTTTGGGGGCAGGGGGCGACTATCAGCCCCAGCATTTT
NA	NA	TRBV5-1	TRBJ2-7	CASSSLPSYEQYF	TGCGCCAGCAGCTCGTTACCGTCCTACGAGCAGTACTTC
NA	TRBD2	TRBV27	TRBJ2-7	CASSFGGGGYEQYF	TGTGCCAGCAGTTTTGGCGGGGGTGGCTACGAGCAGTACTTC
once	NA	TRBV4-1	TRBJ1-2	CASSQENRANYGYTF	TGCGCCAGCAGCCAGGAGAACAGGGCTAACTATGGCTACACCTTC
NA	NA	TRBV30	TRBJ2-3	CAWSLTSTDTQYF	TGTGCCTGGAGCCTCACTAGCACAGATACGCAGTATTTT
NA	NA	TRBV30	TRBJ1-2	CAWEQFYGYTF	TGTGCCTGGGAACAGTTCTATGGCTACACCTTC
NA	NA	TRBV10-3	TRBJ1-1	CAISEEGGTEAFF	TGTGCCATCAGTGAAGAGGGAGGCACTGAAGCTTTCTTT
NA	NA	TRBV19	TRBJ2-1	CASSTGGAYNEQFF	TGTGCCAGTAGTACCGGGGGAGCCTACAATGAGCAGTTCTTC
NA	NA	TRBV5-6	TRBJ2-7	CASSLAERYEQYF	TGTGCCAGCAGCTTGGCCGAGAGGTACGAGCAGTACTTC
few	TRBD1	TRBV5-1	TRBJ2-7	CASSLETGDANEQYF	TGCGCCAGCAGCTTAGAGACAGGGGATGCTAACGAGCAGTACTTC
large	TRBD1	TRBV27	TRBJ2-1	CASSSDRGSIGRNEQFF	TGTGCCAGCAGTTCCGACAGGGGAAGTATTGGTAGGAATGAGCAGTTCTTC
NA	TRBD1	TRBV7-9	TRBJ2-2	CASSPSGTGVSGELFF	TGTGCCAGCAGCCCCTCCGGGACAGGGGTCTCCGGGGAGCTGTTTTTT
NA	NA	TRBV4-1	TRBJ2-5	CASSQGWETQYF	TGCGCCAGCAGCCAAGGTTGGGAGACCCAGTACTTC
NA	NA	TRBV18	TRBJ1-4	CASSPPIVEATNEKLFF	TGTGCCAGCTCACCACCGATAGTGGAGGCAACTAATGAAAAACTGTTTTTT
NA	NA	TRBV2	TRBJ2-7	CASSEPTPGYEQYF	TGTGCCAGCAGTGAACCGACCCCTGGCTACGAGCAGTACTTC
NA	NA	TRBV4-1	TRBJ2-5	CASSQAPGQETQYF	TGCGCCAGCAGCCAAGCGCCCGGACAAGAGACCCAGTACTTC
NA	TRBD2	TRBV7-9	TRBJ2-5	CASSLARPSGQETQYF	TGTGCCAGCAGCTTAGCGAGGCCTAGCGGCCAAGAGACCCAGTACTTC